This TCR beta chain was obtained from a study of cytomegalovirus exposure and HLA in healthy donors (dated by TCRdb to between 2016 and 2019). As for the study more broadly: According to an earlier analysis of several hundred of the donors, some 180 million T cells yielded roughly 100 million unique TCR beta sequences and 276 Gb of sequence data. Rather than using new phenotypic data, the later analysis identified candidate immune exposures from TCR beta sequences and from how often those sequences occurred across donors. The study was designed to test whether signatures of past pathogen exposure could be identified by cataloging public T cell receptors. A later analysis re-examined previously published TCR beta repertoires from just over 650 donors and added high-resolution HLA genotyping to investigate patterns of TCR occurrence. The number of donors typed differed by locus, with roughly 629-640 for A, B, C, DRB1 and DQB1, roughly 520 for DQA1, some 570 for DPA1, and 472 for DPB1. Besides the first cohort of 500 to 700 subjects, a separate validation cohort made up of 120 or so different subjects was used. In a later genetic analysis, genome-wide SNP genotypes for about 60% of the 666 donors were used, and that subset was treated as a discovery cohort. Roughly 5 DR-DQ haplotypes were handled as single units for association and clustering because linkage in the cohort was strong. To predict cytomegalovirus infection status, the study brought together high-throughput TCR immunosequencing, statistical association of individual TCRs with disease status, and machine learning. The study used immunosequencing to profile the T cell repertoires of 666 subjects and linked those repertoires to cytomegalovirus serostatus. In an earlier analysis of several hundred of the donors, high-throughput TCR beta sequencing was used to judge whether each TCR beta V gene segment behaved as functional or pseudogenic. Across 300 to 400 genotyped donors of the cohort, an average of roughly 250,000 unique TCR beta nucleotide sequences per donor were sequenced, and around 19% of those sequences were non-productive. Both class I and class II loci were covered by HLA typing, at four-digit resolution. Of the roughly 420 genotyped donors, 70% to 90% were placed in the genetic ancestry cluster associated with self-reported Caucasian donors. All discovery cohort repertoires had been generated on a single sequencing platform. An early release that covered more than 550 HLA-typed donors contained approximately 290 gigabases of sequencing data and 85 million to 100 million unique TCR sequences. Donor age, sex, ethnicity and CMV serostatus were collected together with the repertoire data.

Receptor amplification or capture employed the immunoSEQ multiplex PCR assay. A mixture of 60 forward primers for TCR Vbeta segments and 13 reverse primers for TCR Jbeta segments was used in the multiplex PCR. The CDR3 region of rearranged TCR beta genes was amplified from genomic DNA by a multiplex PCR assay. The Illumina HiSeq System was used to sequence the amplified TCR beta libraries as 87-base-pair reads. For the original study's pipeline: In a later analysis, approximately 74 million unique TCR beta chains were counted across the roughly 670 repertoires, and roughly 10 million of these chains were shared by at least two donors. A nearest-neighbor algorithm error-corrected the raw reads and collapsed the reads into unique sequences, merging closely related sequences to remove PCR and sequencing errors. CDR3 sequences were aligned to IMGT reference sequences to assign V, D and J gene segments. Each retained sequence needed at least a six-nucleotide match to both a V gene segment and a J gene segment. A rearrangement counted as productive if the CDR3 had no stop codons and remained in frame with V and J, and every other rearrangement counted as non-productive. Following IMGT convention, CDR3 was defined as the stretch from the second conserved V-encoded cysteine up to the conserved J-encoded phenylalanine. The earlier analysis of roughly 590 of the donors excluded any sequence lacking an unambiguous match to a single V gene segment. In an earlier analysis of approximately 500 of the donors, a V segment was called functional when productive rearrangements were above 56.7%, and segregating when the standard deviation between donors exceeded 5%. A statistical classification framework was developed to diagnose cytomegalovirus status using the catalog of TCR beta chain sequences. In a later analysis, TCR nucleotide sequences were compared against IMGT/GENE-DB human TR gene sequences so that V and J genes could be assigned. Using the TCRdist pipeline, a later analysis assigned CDR3 sequences along with most-parsimonious VDJ recombination scenarios. In a later analysis, each TCR beta chain was defined by its CDR3 amino acid sequence together with its V-gene family, and reads without a unique V-gene family were excluded. To address suspected cross-contamination and a sequencing artifact, a later analysis removed some 620 highly shared, low-generation-probability nucleotide sequences. In a later analysis, a clonal expansion index for each public chain was calculated from normalized within-repertoire ranks of inferred template counts. In a later analysis, generation probabilities were computed with a VDJ recombination model fitted to out-of-frame rearrangements, and the resulting probabilities were checked against IGoR. In a later analysis, hypergeometric tests were used to score TCR-TCR, TCR-HLA and TCR-CMV co-occurrence, with a repertoire-size bias correction applied to TCR pairs. A later analysis estimated false discovery rates by permuting HLA or CMV assignments 20 times. A later analysis grouped co-occurring TCRs with DBSCAN, adding TCRdist sequence similarity when clustering within HLA-allele-positive subsets. Co-occurrence clustering excluded repertoires with fewer than 30,000 or more than 120,000 public chains, plus five with anomalous nucleotide sharing. This immuneACCESS table, as held by TCRdb, lists in-frame sequences with V and J called but not all clones. Of the missing ones, under half trace to an unresolved V gene in checked studies; the others have no known cause. V, J and clone size were drawn from that table, and D and trimming were deduced from the DNA. Within this sample are 130,000 or so clones, with more than 65% of them counted one time only. In total, the top ten clones hold more than 1.5% of the sample.

In total, just over 650 healthy bone marrow donors made up the cohort. At the time of sampling, all cohort members were nominally healthy, though unrecorded immune exposures were likely present. The donor tested CMV seronegative and was one of the 352 seronegative cohort members. A peripheral blood sample was collected from each donor, and TCR beta sequencing was performed on peripheral blood mononuclear cells. Genomic DNA extraction from the blood cell samples was performed with the Qiagen DNeasy Blood Extraction Kit. Comment on this clone: Its antigen specificity is not known. No base quality information exists; no much larger clone differs at one position.

The CDR3 covers 15 residues, taking in both the cysteine and the phenylalanine. CDR3 DNA is the only sequence kept; it has 45 bases, read in frame from the first base. CDR1 and CDR2, per the germline V gene, are SGHVS and FQNEAQ. The junction shows trimming of 1 base on V and 6 bases on J, plus 12 bases between the germline ends. What the authors observed across the whole study: A later analysis found that most CMV-associated TCR beta chains appeared HLA-restricted, with HLA associations seemingly driven largely by CMV exposure. Most TCR sequences were seen in very few donors, while some public TCRs were found in many individuals. In an earlier analysis of more than 500 of the donors, most TCR beta V segments appeared in productive rearrangements about 87% or about 30% of the time, broadly matching IMGT annotations. The 87-base-pair reads could not distinguish some IMGT-functional V segments, including TRBV6-2 and TRBV6-3, so those segments were excluded. According to a later analysis, TCR association rates differed among HLA loci, with DRB1 alleles showing the most associated TCRs and HLA-C alleles showing the fewest. Linkage disequilibrium might explain the correlated functional status among segregating V segments, but an unknown experimental factor could not be excluded. This cohort had only TCR beta chains sequenced, and the lack of alpha or paired-chain data limited which features could be detected. Strong co-occurrence of HLA alleles, especially DR and DQ, made assigning TCR associations to individual alleles difficult. Because HLA typing was unavailable for some donors at each locus, only the typed subset was used in association tests. Roughly uniform sequencing depth across donors was assumed in presence/absence analyses, although this assumption may not hold. A later analysis associated 15,000 or so TCR beta sequences with specific HLA alleles at a false discovery rate of 0.05. Seventeen rarely observed V segments, including chromosome 9 orphons, were excluded from the earlier analysis of a few hundred of the donors because counts were too low. Several of the top co-occurrence clusters appeared to be linked to parvovirus B19, influenza, CMV and Epstein-Barr virus, according to a later analysis. In vitro tests confirmed that a few of the cytomegalovirus-associated TCR beta chains recognize cytomegalovirus antigens. According to the authors, the approach could potentially be generalized to other disease states and immunological phenotypes. A later analysis found that HLA-associated TCR beta chains were more clonally expanded and had lower generation probabilities than equally common non-associated chains. The classifier was reported to diagnose cytomegalovirus status with high specificity and sensitivity in both the original and validation cohorts. CMV serostatus was the only immune exposure information available for the cohort. A later genetic analysis reported fewer N-insertions in productive TCRs among donors in an Asian-associated ancestry cluster than the 666-donor mean. A total of fewer than 200 TCR beta chains were listed by the study as associated with cytomegalovirus. A later genetic analysis associated a missense DCLRE1C variant with V-gene and J-gene trimming of TCR beta chains, and an independent cohort replicated the association. The sequencing pipeline was judged likely to have produced a cluster of highly shared sequence variants as a technical artifact. A further reported finding was that TCR beta sequences accurately predicted the HLA-A and HLA-B alleles for most subjects in the first cohort.

Recombination linked TRBV7-8 to TRBJ2-2; possibly the D gene is TRBD1, per 8 matching bases. The receptor was isolated from a man between 18 and 29 years old in good health and CMV-seronegative. The sample was PBMCs. The nucleotide sequence reads TGTGCCAGCAGCTTAGTACAGGGGGGGGCCGGGGAGCTGTTTTTT. Its translation is CASSLVQGGAGELFF.